A selection of T cell receptor beta chains follows, all from one sample in a study of cytomegalovirus exposure and HLA in healthy donors. Here immunoSEQ multiplex PCR was the method, and the copy in TCRdb shows in-frame clones only, minus some. The table records approximately 170,000 clones, 82% of them present only once. The sequenced material came from PBMCs. The receptors were gathered from a male donor in good health and CMV-seronegative. CDR3s leave out the opening cysteine and the closing phenylalanine or tryptophan. Some rows have no size entry. The others give once, few or many, or a class for an expanded clone.

abundance: -
j_gene: TRBJ2-7
v_gene: TRBV28
CDR3aa: ASSFLAIPPYEQY

abundance: -
j_gene: TRBJ2-3
v_gene: TRBV27
CDR3aa: ASSPQSRGLGDTQY

abundance: -
j_gene: TRBJ1-4
v_gene: TRBV10-1
CDR3aa: ASRDTGQGEKLF

abundance: -
j_gene: -
v_gene: TRBV13
CDR3aa: ASSATSGGSYEQY

abundance: -
j_gene: TRBJ2-1
v_gene: TRBV5-1
CDR3aa: ASTRDRQTYNEQF

abundance: -
j_gene: TRBJ1-3
v_gene: TRBV5-1
CDR3aa: ASSSGQGTGNTIY

abundance: -
j_gene: TRBJ2-1
v_gene: TRBV10-3
CDR3aa: AIRGTGDNEQF

abundance: -
j_gene: TRBJ2-5
v_gene: TRBV5-6
CDR3aa: ASSHDKGRGETQY

abundance: -
j_gene: TRBJ2-7
v_gene: TRBV27
CDR3aa: ASSHSYEQY

abundance: once
j_gene: TRBJ1-2
v_gene: TRBV13
CDR3aa: ASSLHGLRANYGYT

abundance: -
j_gene: TRBJ1-4
v_gene: TRBV18
CDR3aa: ASSPRTGADLNEKLF

abundance: few
j_gene: TRBJ1-6
v_gene: TRBV27
CDR3aa: ASSPPDGNYSPLH

abundance: -
j_gene: TRBJ1-1
v_gene: TRBV15
CDR3aa: ATSRDLSGIEAF

abundance: -
j_gene: TRBJ2-7
v_gene: TRBV14
CDR3aa: ASSQDVGGDYGEQY

abundance: -
j_gene: TRBJ1-2
v_gene: TRBV12-5
CDR3aa: ASGLGSGGYT

abundance: -
j_gene: TRBJ1-1
v_gene: TRBV6-5
CDR3aa: ASVLGPEAF

abundance: -
j_gene: TRBJ2-2
v_gene: TRBV7-3
CDR3aa: ASSRSSSGGPRGELF

abundance: -
j_gene: TRBJ2-3
v_gene: TRBV7-6
CDR3aa: ASSLARPSFSTDTQY

abundance: -
j_gene: TRBJ2-3
v_gene: TRBV13
CDR3aa: ASSLVSSGGPPYTQY

abundance: -
j_gene: TRBJ1-5
v_gene: TRBV6-1
CDR3aa: ATQIRGPGEPQH

abundance: -
j_gene: TRBJ2-2
v_gene: TRBV10-3
CDR3aa: AIRGTASTGELF

abundance: -
j_gene: -
v_gene: TRBV19
CDR3aa: ASMSEGYEQY

abundance: -
j_gene: TRBJ1-2
v_gene: TRBV19
CDR3aa: ASSSWAYYGYT

abundance: -
j_gene: TRBJ2-1
v_gene: TRBV19
CDR3aa: ASSISRLGEQF

abundance: -
j_gene: TRBJ1-4
v_gene: TRBV19
CDR3aa: ASSISESHGLF

abundance: -
j_gene: TRBJ2-3
v_gene: TRBV5-1
CDR3aa: ASSPSQGSTDTQY

abundance: -
j_gene: TRBJ1-1
v_gene: TRBV14
CDR3aa: ASSQDLGASAF

abundance: -
j_gene: TRBJ2-7
v_gene: TRBV30
CDR3aa: AWTIPFLREQY

abundance: -
j_gene: TRBJ2-4
v_gene: TRBV6-5
CDR3aa: ASRRGTGGNIQY

abundance: few
j_gene: TRBJ1-5
v_gene: TRBV2
CDR3aa: ASRTGTGESQPQH

abundance: once
j_gene: TRBJ2-7
v_gene: TRBV2
CDR3aa: ASILGRVSYEQY

abundance: once
j_gene: TRBJ1-1
v_gene: TRBV6-5
CDR3aa: ASSYRQGARNTEAF

abundance: -
j_gene: TRBJ2-1
v_gene: TRBV7-6
CDR3aa: ASSPTRRPHNEQF

abundance: few
j_gene: TRBJ1-5
v_gene: TRBV19
CDR3aa: ASNPTGSASNQPQH

abundance: -
j_gene: TRBJ2-1
v_gene: TRBV21-1
CDR3aa: ASSKLAGGNGNEQF

abundance: -
j_gene: TRBJ2-5
v_gene: TRBV13
CDR3aa: ASSLRGQGPNQETQY

abundance: -
j_gene: TRBJ2-7
v_gene: TRBV28
CDR3aa: ASSSIYEQY

abundance: -
j_gene: TRBJ2-5
v_gene: TRBV28
CDR3aa: ASSSPGQGIREQY

abundance: -
j_gene: TRBJ1-3
v_gene: TRBV18
CDR3aa: ASSPVRDSGNTIY

abundance: -
j_gene: TRBJ2-5
v_gene: TRBV5-6
CDR3aa: ASSSAGEETQY

abundance: -
j_gene: TRBJ2-7
v_gene: TRBV28
CDR3aa: ASSLPPGTGKYEQY

abundance: -
j_gene: TRBJ1-5
v_gene: TRBV18
CDR3aa: ASSPRGGNQPQH

abundance: -
j_gene: TRBJ2-1
v_gene: TRBV9
CDR3aa: ASSPLGTSGGAVYNEQF